This entry is about one T cell receptor (beta chain). This CDR3 has 17 amino acids. Trimming at V came to 2 bases and at J to 1 base, leaving 9 bases not matched to a gene. Germline V gene sequence: CDR1 LNHDA, CDR2 SQIVND (reference sequence). The source of the sample is a study of blood T cell repertoires in COVID-19. Study summary: Acute and convalescent COVID-19 samples came from the United States, Italy and Spain. PBMCs, B-cell-depleted T cells, or T cells were the source of the cDNA or gDNA that made up the material.

Original processing notes: By means of reference gene primer amplification, nucleated cell counts were estimated. TCRdb's copy holds only in-frame clones and misses some; the assay was immunoSEQ multiplex PCR. The V and J calls and clone size come from that table; D and trimming were worked out from the DNA. The repertoire includes 28,000 or so clones, about 85% of them detected once, and about 70% sits in the top ten. This sequence joins TRBV19 and TRBJ1-1, with 8 positions matching TRBD1. The sequenced sample was peripheral blood. This sequence originates from a man between 70 and 80 years old with acute or convalescent COVID-19. The CDR3 bases are TGTGCCAGTAGTATAAGTGGTAGAGGACAGGGGAACACTGAAGCTTTCTTT. Protein: CASSISGRGQGNTEAFF.